Following are 13 T cell receptor beta chains from one sample sequenced in a study of cytomegalovirus exposure and HLA in healthy donors. 13 Jbeta primers and 60 Vbeta primers were used for the PCR. Data came from immunoSEQ multiplex PCR; TCRdb stores just in-frame clones and leaves some out. The sample holds 150,000 to 200,000 clones. Source material: PBMCs. The receptors shown here come from a woman aged 60 to 75 in good health and CMV-seronegative.

This rearrangement joins TRBV15 to TRBJ1-4, with a possible D match to TRBD1 (6 bases). The CDR3 consists of 14 residues. The V gene lost 6 bases and the J gene lost 0 bases, with 8 bases spanning the gap. The V gene's germline CDR1 is LNHNV and CDR2 YYDKDF (reference sequence). The CDR3 region is CATRDRSTNEKLFF. As DNA, the CDR3 is TGTGCCACCAGAGACAGGTCAACTAATGAAAAACTGTTTTTT. Based on the CDR3 plus reference TRBV15 and TRBJ1-4, the full variable domain is DAMVIQNPRYQVTQFGKPVTLSCSQTLNHNVMYWYQQKSSQAPKLLFHYYDKDFNNEADTPDNFQSRRPNTSFCFLDIRSPGLGDTAMYLCATRDRSTNEKLFFGSGTQLSVL.

Here the CDR3 reads CASSLAGRRSEAFF. For the CDR3, the DNA is TGTGCCAGCAGCTTAGCGGGGAGGAGGTCTGAAGCTTTCTTT. V and J are TRBV11-2 and TRBJ1-1, with D hard to call. The CDR3 runs 14 residues. Trimming stripped 1 base from V and 6 bases from J, with 12 bases between. The germline CDR1 and CDR2 sequences are SGHAT and FQNNGV.

The CDR3 here is CASSQGGLAGGGTGELFF. The CDR3, as DNA: TGTGCCAGCAGCCAAGGAGGGCTAGCGGGAGGCGGTACCGGGGAGCTGTTTTTT. This rearrangement joins TRBV4-2 to TRBJ2-2; the match to TRBD2 covers 11 bases. V shed 1 base and J 5 bases; nucleotides not matched to a gene: 9. This CDR3 has 18 residues. The germline V gene encodes CDR1 LGHNA and CDR2 YNFKEQ.

The chain links TRBV19 to TRBJ2-7, with 9 bases fitting TRBD1. The CDR3 totals 15 residues. Germline V CDR1 and CDR2: LNHDA, SQIVND (reference sequence). Trimming took 4 bases from V and 0 from J; bases not matched to a gene: 4. This CDR3 reads CASSKGQGISYEQYF. Written as DNA, the CDR3 is TGTGCCAGTAGTAAGGGACAGGGAATCTCCTACGAGCAGTACTTC. Variable domain in full (rest from reference TRBV19 and TRBJ2-7): DGGITQSPKYLFRKEGQNVTLSCEQNLNHDAMYWYRQDPGQGLRLIYYSQIVNDFQKGDIAEGYSVSREKKESFPLTVTSAQKNPTAFYLCASSKGQGISYEQYFGPGTRLTVT.

CDR3: CASSSRPTGGGEKTLHF. CDR3 nucleotide sequence: TGTGCCAGCAGTTCACGCCCTACAGGGGGCGGGGAAAAAACCCTCCACTTT. The chain joins TRBV27 to TRBJ1-6; 9 nucleotides agree with TRBD1. Germline V lookup: CDR1 MNHEY, CDR2 SMNVEV (reference sequence). The CDR3 is made up of 17 amino acids. J gave up 14 bases and V 4 bases, and 18 bases lay outside the gene matches.

The chain uses TRBV10-3 and TRBJ1-1; D is perhaps TRBD1 (6 bases). Germline CDR1 is ENHRY and CDR2 is SYGVKD. Trimming took off 0 bases at V and 1 base at J, with 15 bases between the two ends. The CDR3 loop spans 17 amino acids. The CDR3 DNA sequence: TGTGCCATCAGTGAGTCGAGCAGAGGGGGGGGGAACACTGAAGCTTTCTTT. As protein: CAISESSRGGGNTEAFF.

The CDR3 sequence: CASSYTQGDYGYTF. The CDR3 DNA follows: TGTGCCAGCAGTTACACTCAGGGGGACTATGGCTACACCTTC. The chain is built from TRBV6-5 and TRBJ1-2; 7 positions agree with TRBD1. Germline assignment: CDR1 MNHEY and CDR2 SVGAGI. The CDR3 is 14 amino acids. Losses at the gene ends were 2 bases for V and 3 bases for J; bases not matched to a gene: 3.

The J gene is TRBJ2-5, the V gene TRBV27; D possibly corresponds to TRBD1 (6 bases). V was shortened by 7 bases and J by 2 bases, with 11 bases between the two germline ends. The germline V gene has CDR1 MNHEY and CDR2 SMNVEV (reference sequence). The CDR3 runs to 13 residues. CDR3: CASIDRTQETQYF. The CDR3 DNA is TGTGCCAGCATAGACAGGACACAAGAGACCCAGTACTTC.

J is TRBJ2-1 and V is TRBV9; 7 positions match TRBD1. Unmatched junction bases numbered 10, after V lost 3 bases and J lost 7 bases. CDR3 length: 15 residues. Germline V gives CDR1 SGDLS, CDR2 YYNGEE. The CDR3 coding sequence is TGTGCCAGCAGCGCCTCCTTGGACAGGATGAATGAGCAGTTCTTC. It yields the protein CASSASLDRMNEQFF. Drawing the rest from reference TRBV9 and TRBJ2-1, the complete variable domain is DSGVTQTPKHLITATGQRVTLRCSPRSGDLSVYWYQQSLDQGLQFLIQYYNGEERAKGNILERFSAQQFPDLHSELNLSSLELGDSALYFCASSASLDRMNEQFFGPGTRLTVL.

The chain has TRBV2 and TRBJ2-1; no clear D. CDR1 SNHLY and CDR2 FYNNEI come from the germline V gene. The CDR3 runs to 13 residues. The V end was cut by 5 bases, the J end by 3 bases, with 8 bases between. Here the CDR3 reads CASSLSDYNEQFF. CDR3 DNA: TGTGCCAGCAGTCTATCTGACTACAATGAGCAGTTCTTC.

V is TRBV18 and J is TRBJ1-1; D is unclear. The germline V gene encodes CDR1 KGHSH and CDR2 LQKENI. The ends were cut back, 2 bases at V and 1 base at J, with 14 bases in the middle. CDR3 length equals 16 residues. This CDR3 reads CASSPFNIAANTEAFF. The CDR3, as DNA: TGTGCCAGCTCACCATTCAACATCGCTGCGAACACTGAAGCTTTCTTT.

The V gene is TRBV10-1, the J gene TRBJ2-1; a possible D gene is TRBD1 (5 bases). The CDR3 is 18 amino acids. V dropped 2 bases and J dropped 2 bases, with 19 bases sitting between them. Germline assignment: CDR1 WNHNN and CDR2 SYGVQD (reference sequence). The CDR3 here is CASSETYYQGGPYNEQFF. The CDR3 nucleotides read TGCGCCAGCAGTGAGACCTATTACCAGGGTGGGCCCTACAATGAGCAGTTCTTC.

The CDR3 loop reads CASSPTGLNTEAFF. The CDR3 region has the DNA TGTGCCAGCTCCCCAACAGGGTTGAACACTGAAGCTTTCTTT. The chain has TRBV18 and TRBJ1-1; D is perhaps TRBD1 (6 bases). This CDR3 has 14 amino acids. CDR1 and CDR2 from the germline V gene are KGHSH and LQKENI. The germline V and J ends were trimmed by 6 bases and 0 bases, with 11 bases remaining between them.